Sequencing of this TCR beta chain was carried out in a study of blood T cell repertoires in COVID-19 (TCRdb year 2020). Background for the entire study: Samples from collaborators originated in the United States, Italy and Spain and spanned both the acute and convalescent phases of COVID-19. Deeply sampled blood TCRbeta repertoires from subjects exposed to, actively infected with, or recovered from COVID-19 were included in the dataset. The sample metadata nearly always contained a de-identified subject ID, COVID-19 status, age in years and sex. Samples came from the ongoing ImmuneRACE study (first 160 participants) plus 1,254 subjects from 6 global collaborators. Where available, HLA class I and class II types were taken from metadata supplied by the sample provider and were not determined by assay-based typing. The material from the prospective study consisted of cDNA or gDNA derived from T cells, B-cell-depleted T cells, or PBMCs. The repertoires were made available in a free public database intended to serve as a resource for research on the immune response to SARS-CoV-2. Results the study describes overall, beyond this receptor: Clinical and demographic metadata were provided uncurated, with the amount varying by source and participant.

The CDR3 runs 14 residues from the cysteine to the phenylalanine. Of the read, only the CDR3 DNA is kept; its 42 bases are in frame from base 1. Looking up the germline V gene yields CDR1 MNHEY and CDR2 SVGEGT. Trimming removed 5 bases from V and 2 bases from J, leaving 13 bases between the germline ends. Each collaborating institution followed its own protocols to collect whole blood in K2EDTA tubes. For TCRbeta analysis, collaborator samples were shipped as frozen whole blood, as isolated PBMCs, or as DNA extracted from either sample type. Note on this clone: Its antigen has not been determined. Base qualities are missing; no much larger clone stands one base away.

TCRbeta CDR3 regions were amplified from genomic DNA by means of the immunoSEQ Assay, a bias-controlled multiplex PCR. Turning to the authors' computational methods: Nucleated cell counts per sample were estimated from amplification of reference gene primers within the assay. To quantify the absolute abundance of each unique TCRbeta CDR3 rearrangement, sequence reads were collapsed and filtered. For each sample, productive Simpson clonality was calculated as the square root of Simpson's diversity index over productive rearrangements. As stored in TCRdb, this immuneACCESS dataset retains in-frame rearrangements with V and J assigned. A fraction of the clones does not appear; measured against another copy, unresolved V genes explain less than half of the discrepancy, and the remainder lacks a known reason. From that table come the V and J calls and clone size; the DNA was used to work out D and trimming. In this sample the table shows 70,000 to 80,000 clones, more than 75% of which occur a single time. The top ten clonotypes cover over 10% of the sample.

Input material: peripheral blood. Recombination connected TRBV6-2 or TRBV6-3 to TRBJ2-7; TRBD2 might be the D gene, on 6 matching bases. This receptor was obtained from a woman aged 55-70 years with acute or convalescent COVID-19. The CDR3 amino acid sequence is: CASSRGLPPYEQYF. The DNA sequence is TGTGCCAGCAGTCGTGGACTACCGCCCTACGAGCAGTACTTC.